This T cell receptor (beta chain) was retrieved from a study of T cell responses to AZD1222 COVID-19 vaccine (dated by TCRdb to about 2021). For the wider study: AZD1222 recipients given second doses at about 4 weeks or at about 12 weeks were pooled, since spike-specific TCR depth and breadth were not found to differ between the two schedules. Trial participants were enrolled by age into 18-55, 56-69 and 70-plus year subgroups, with roughly 150, 30 and 60 TCR-sequenced participants respectively. A total of about 250 trial participants underwent TCR sequencing, of whom 207 had received two doses of AZD1222 and some 26 had received two doses of the MenACWY control vaccine.

What the time point label conveys for this sample: baseline before first vaccination. Vaccinee samples were obtained from the UK trials COV001 and COV002, which included a single-blind randomized controlled phase 2/3 trial of AZD1222 (ChAdOx1 nCoV-19) in healthy adults. For TCRbeta chain sequencing, PBMC samples from trial participants were taken at day 0 and at day 28 after the second dose. Worth noting for this clone: The antigen this receptor binds is unknown. No much larger clonotype is one base removed from it; base qualities were not supplied.

Summary of the overall study and its limitations: Epitopes outside the regions mutated in the B.1.351 and B.1.1.7 variants were reportedly recognized by nearly half of the unique spike-specific TCRs. In the small 56-69-year group, the increase in depth fell short of significance, most likely because of low power. After two AZD1222 doses, spike-specific TCR breadth and depth were significantly higher than at day 0 and than in MenACWY recipients. Because no samples from the day 14 peak response were available, repertoires could be characterized only after the peak T cell response. Vaccine-associated CD4 TCRs spanned the whole spike protein, with dominant responses in regions 160-218 and 743-854. Participants were mostly white British, with more females than males. The authors suggested clonal diversity may have been underestimated. Conclusions about previously exposed vaccinees were limited because only 6 or 7 AZD1222 recipients were SARS-CoV-2 seropositive at baseline.

V is shortened by 7 bases, J by 0 bases, and the region joining them spans 13 bases. The CDR3 measures 14 amino acids from cysteine to phenylalanine. Only the CDR3 DNA stays, 42 bases, in frame from base 1. CDR1 and CDR2 are read off the germline V gene as SQVTM and ANQGSEA. The CDR3 regions of human TCRbeta chains were subjected to immunosequencing. The original pipeline was this. TCRs in the repertoires were matched against a reference library of SARS-CoV-2-specific TCRs that had been generated with the MIRA antigen-specificity platform. Breadth meant the fraction of unique TCRs that were SARS-CoV-2-associated, whereas depth meant the fraction of total T cells that were SARS-CoV-2-associated. Using the MIRA data, every spike-specific TCR was mapped to the spike region that the TCR reacted to and assigned to either a CD4 or a CD8 class. Log10-transformed breadth and depth values were compared by one-way ANOVA with Sidak's multiple comparisons tests. This immuneACCESS table, as held by TCRdb, lists in-frame sequences with V and J called but not all clones. Of the missing ones, under half trace to an unresolved V gene in checked studies; the others have no known cause. That table gives V, J and clone size, and the DNA gave D and trimming. A total of some 120,000 clones appear in this sample, approximately 86% of them only once. The top ten constitute approximately 1.4% of the sample.

The chain is assembled from TRBV29-1 and TRBJ2-1, with the D gene call left open. The TCR was taken from an adult in good health. This specimen consisted of peripheral blood, obtained on day 0 of AZD1222 vaccination. For the CDR3, the sequence is CSARAFSSYNEQFF. The nucleotide sequence is given as TGCAGCGCCCGAGCGTTTAGCTCCTACAATGAGCAGTTCTTC.